This T cell receptor (beta chain) was sequenced during a study of blood T cell repertoires in COVID-19. Study information: Samples representing acute and convalescent COVID-19 were sourced from the United States, Italy and Spain. In each case, the material was cDNA or gDNA derived from T cells, B-cell-depleted T cells, or PBMCs.

The method was immunoSEQ multiplex PCR; TCRdb's version includes in-frame clones alone and lacks a portion of them. The table includes about 200,000 clones, around nine tenths detected once. This CDR3 contains 17 residues. Deletions cut 0 bases from V and 4 bases from J, with 20 bases between. The V gene's germline CDR1 is SGHDT and CDR2 YYEEEE. The specimen was peripheral blood. This sequence joins TRBV5-6 and TRBJ2-7, with no clear D. This receptor was obtained from a man aged 55 to 69 who had recovered from COVID-19. The CDR3 sequence is CASSLDGRSQVPYEQYF. The CDR3 DNA reads TGTGCCAGCAGCTTGGATGGGCGAAGCCAGGTCCCTTACGAGCAGTACTTC.